This T cell receptor (beta chain) was found in a study of blood T cell repertoires in COVID-19. The method was immunoSEQ multiplex PCR; TCRdb's version includes in-frame clones alone and lacks a portion of them. This sample has 450,000 to 500,000 clones, with approximately 85% found just once. The germline gives CDR1 MNHEY, CDR2 SVGAGI. The CDR3 totals 13 residues. With V trimmed by 8 bases and J by 4 bases, 6 bases remained unmatched. Sequencing was carried out using peripheral blood. This TCR derives from a human donor in a cohort sampled during active COVID-19. The rearrangement joins TRBV6-5 to TRBJ2-7; 9 bases match TRBD1. The CDR3 nucleotides are TGTGCCAGCGGTCGGGACAGGGAGTACGAGCAGTACTTC. Translating it yields CASGRDREYEQYF.